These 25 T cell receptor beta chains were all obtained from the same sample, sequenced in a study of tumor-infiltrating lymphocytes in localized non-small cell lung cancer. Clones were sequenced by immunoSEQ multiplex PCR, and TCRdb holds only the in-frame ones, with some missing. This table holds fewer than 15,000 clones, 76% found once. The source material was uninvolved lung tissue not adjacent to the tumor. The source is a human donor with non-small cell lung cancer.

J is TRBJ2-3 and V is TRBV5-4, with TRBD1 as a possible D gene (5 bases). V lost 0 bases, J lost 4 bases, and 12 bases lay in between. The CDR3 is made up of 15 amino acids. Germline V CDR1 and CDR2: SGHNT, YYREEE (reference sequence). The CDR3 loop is CASSLAEGAADTQYF. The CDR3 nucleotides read TGTGCCAGCAGCTTGGCCGAAGGGGCGGCAGATACGCAGTATTTT. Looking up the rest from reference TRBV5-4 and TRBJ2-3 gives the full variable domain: ETGVTQSPTHLIKTRGQQVTLRCSSQSGHNTVSWYQQALGQGPQFIFQYYREEENGRGNFPPRFSGLQFPNYSSELNVNALELDDSALYLCASSLAEGAADTQYFGPGTRLTVL.

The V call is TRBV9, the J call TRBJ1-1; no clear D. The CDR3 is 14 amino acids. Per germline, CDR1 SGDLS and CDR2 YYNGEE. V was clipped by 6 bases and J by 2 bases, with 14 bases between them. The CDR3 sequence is CASNAGTVNTEAFF. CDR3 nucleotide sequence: TGTGCCAGCAACGCTGGAACAGTAAACACTGAAGCTTTCTTT.

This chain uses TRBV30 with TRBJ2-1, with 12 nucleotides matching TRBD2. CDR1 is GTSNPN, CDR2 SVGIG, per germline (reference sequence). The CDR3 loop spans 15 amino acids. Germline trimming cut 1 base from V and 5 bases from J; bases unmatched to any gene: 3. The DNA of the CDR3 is TGTGCCTGGAGTGCGGGACTAGCGGGTGACAATGAGCAGTTCTTC. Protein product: CAWSAGLAGDNEQFF.

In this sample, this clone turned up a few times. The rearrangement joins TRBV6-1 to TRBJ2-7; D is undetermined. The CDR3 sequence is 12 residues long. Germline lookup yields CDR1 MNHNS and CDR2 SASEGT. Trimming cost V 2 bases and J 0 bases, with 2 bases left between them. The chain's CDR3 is CASSESSYEQYF. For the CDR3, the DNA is TGTGCCAGCAGTGAAAGCTCCTACGAGCAGTACTTC.

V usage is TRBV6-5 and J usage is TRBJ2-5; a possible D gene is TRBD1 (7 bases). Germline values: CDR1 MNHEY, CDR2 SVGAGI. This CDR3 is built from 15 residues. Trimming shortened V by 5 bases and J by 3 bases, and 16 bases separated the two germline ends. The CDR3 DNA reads TGTGCCAGCAGTGGGGGGTGGGACAGTAAAGAGACCCAGTACTTC. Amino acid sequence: CASSGGWDSKETQYF.

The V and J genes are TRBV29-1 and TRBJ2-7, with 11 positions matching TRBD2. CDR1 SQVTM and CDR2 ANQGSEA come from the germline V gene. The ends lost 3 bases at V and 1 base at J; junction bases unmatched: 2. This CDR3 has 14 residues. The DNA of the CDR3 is TGCAGCGTTGACCGACTAGCGGGATCCTACGAGCAGTACTTC. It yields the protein CSVDRLAGSYEQYF.

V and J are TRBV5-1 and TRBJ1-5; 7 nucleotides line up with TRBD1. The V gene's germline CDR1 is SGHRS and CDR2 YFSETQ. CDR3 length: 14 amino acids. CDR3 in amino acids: CGLMRGRRNQPQHF. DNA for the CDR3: TGCGGACTGATGAGGGGGCGAAGAAATCAGCCCCAGCATTTT.

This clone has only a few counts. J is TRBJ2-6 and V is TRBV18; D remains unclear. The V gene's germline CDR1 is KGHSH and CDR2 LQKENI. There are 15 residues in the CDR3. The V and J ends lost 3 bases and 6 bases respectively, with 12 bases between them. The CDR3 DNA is TGTGCCAGCTCACCGTGGACCGTCCAGGCCAACGTCCTGACTTTC. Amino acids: CASSPWTVQANVLTF.

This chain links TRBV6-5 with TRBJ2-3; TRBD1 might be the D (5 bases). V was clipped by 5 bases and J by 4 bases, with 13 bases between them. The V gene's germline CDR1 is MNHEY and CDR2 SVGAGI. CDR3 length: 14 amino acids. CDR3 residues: CASSQFQGPDTQYF. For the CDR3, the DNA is TGTGCCAGCAGTCAGTTCCAGGGTCCAGATACGCAGTATTTT.

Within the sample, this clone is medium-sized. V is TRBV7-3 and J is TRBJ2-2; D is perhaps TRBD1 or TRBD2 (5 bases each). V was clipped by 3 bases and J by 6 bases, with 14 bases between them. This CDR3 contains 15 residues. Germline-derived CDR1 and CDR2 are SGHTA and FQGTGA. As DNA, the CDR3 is TGTGCCAGCAGCTTGGGCAGGGACGGATCCGGGGAGCTGTTTTTT. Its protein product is CASSLGRDGSGELFF.

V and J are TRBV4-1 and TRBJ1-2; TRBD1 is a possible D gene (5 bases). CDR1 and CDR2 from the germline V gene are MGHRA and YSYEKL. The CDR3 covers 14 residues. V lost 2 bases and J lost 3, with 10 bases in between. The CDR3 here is CASSQPGSYYGYTF. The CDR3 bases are TGCGCCAGCAGCCAACCAGGGAGTTACTATGGCTACACCTTC.

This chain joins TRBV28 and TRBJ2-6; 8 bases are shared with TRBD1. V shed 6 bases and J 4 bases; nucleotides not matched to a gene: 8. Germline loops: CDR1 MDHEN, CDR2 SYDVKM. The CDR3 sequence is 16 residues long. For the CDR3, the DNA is TGTGCCAGCAGCAACCCAGGGGGCACCGGGGCCAACGTCCTGACTTTC. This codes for CASSNPGGTGANVLTF.

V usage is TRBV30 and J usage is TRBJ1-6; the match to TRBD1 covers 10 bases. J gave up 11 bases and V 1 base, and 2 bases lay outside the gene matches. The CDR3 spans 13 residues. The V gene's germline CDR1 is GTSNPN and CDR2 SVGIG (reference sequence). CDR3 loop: CAWSGDRGTPLHF. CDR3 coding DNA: TGTGCCTGGAGTGGGGACAGGGGTACACCCCTCCACTTT.

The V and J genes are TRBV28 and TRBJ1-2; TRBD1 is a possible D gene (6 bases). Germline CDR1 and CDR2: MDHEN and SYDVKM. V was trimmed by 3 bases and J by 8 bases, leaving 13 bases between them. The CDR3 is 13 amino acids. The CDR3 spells CASSLAGAWGYTF. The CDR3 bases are TGTGCCAGCAGTTTGGCAGGGGCATGGGGCTACACCTTC.

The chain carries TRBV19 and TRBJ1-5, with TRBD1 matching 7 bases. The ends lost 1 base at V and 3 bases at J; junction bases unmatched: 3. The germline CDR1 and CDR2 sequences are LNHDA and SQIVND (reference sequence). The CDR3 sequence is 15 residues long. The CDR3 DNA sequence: TGTGCCAGTAGTATAGGGGGACAGTACAATCAGCCCCAGCATTTT. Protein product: CASSIGGQYNQPQHF.

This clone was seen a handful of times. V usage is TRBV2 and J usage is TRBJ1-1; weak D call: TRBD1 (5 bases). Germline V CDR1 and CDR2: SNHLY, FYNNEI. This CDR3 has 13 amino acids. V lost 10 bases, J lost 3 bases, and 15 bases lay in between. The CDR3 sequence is CATSTESYTEAFF. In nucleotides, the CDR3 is TGTGCCACCTCGACAGAAAGCTACACTGAAGCTTTCTTT.

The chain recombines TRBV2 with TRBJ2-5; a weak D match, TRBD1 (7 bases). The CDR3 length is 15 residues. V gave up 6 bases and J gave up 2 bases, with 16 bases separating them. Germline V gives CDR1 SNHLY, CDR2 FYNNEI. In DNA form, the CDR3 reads TGTGCCAGCAGCCCCCAGGGGGGAAGGCAAGAGACCCAGTACTTC. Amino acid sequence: CASSPQGGRQETQYF.

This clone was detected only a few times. CDR3 region: CASRDDRVGNYGYTF. CDR3 nucleotides: TGTGCCAGCAGAGACGACAGGGTTGGTAACTATGGCTACACCTTC. The chain links TRBV6-5 to TRBJ1-2; 7 bases match TRBD1. The ends lost 6 bases at V and 1 base at J; junction bases unmatched: 8. Germline loops: CDR1 MNHEY, CDR2 SVGAGI. The CDR3 sequence is 15 residues long.

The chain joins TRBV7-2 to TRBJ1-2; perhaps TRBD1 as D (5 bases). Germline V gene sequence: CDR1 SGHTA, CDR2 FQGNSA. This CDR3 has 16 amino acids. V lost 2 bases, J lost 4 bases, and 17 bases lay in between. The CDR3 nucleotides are TGTGCCAGCAGCTTAAACCCGGACGGGGCCCCCTATGGCTACACCTTC. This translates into CASSLNPDGAPYGYTF.

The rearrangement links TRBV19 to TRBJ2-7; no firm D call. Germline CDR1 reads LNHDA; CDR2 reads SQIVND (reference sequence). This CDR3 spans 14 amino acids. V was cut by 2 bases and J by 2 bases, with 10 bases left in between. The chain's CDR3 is CASSISSVAYEQYF. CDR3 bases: TGTGCCAGTAGTATATCGTCGGTGGCCTACGAGCAGTACTTC.

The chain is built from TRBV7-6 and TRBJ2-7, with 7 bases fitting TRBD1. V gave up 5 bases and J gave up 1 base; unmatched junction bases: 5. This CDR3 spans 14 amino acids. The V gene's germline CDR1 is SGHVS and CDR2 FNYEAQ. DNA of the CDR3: TGTGCCAGCAGCCCACGACAGGGTTCCTACGAGCAGTACTTC. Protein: CASSPRQGSYEQYF.

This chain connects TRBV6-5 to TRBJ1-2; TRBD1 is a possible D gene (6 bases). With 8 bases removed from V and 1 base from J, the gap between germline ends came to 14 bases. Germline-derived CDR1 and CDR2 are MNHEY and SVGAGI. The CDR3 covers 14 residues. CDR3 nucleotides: TGTGCCAGCCGCGGCCGGACAGATAACTATGGCTACACCTTC. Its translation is CASRGRTDNYGYTF.

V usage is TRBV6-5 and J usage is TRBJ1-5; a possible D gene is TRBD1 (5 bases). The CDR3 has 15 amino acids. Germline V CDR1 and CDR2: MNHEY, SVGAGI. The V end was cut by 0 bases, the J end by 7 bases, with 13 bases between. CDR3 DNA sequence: TGTGCCAGCAGTTACTCGTGGGGCCGGGGGCAGCCCCAGCATTTT. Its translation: CASSYSWGRGQPQHF.

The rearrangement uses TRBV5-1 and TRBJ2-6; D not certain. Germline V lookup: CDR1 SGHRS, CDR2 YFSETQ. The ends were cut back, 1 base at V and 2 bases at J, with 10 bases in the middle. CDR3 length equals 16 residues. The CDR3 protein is CASSLFLGTGANVLTF. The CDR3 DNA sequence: TGCGCCAGCAGCTTGTTCCTGGGTACTGGGGCCAACGTCCTGACTTTC. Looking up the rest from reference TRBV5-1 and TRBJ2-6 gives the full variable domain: KAGVTQTPRYLIKTRGQQVTLSCSPISGHRSVSWYQQTPGQGLQFLFEYFSETQRNKGNFPGRFSGRQFSNSRSEMNVSTLELGDSALYLCASSLFLGTGANVLTFGAGSRLTVL.

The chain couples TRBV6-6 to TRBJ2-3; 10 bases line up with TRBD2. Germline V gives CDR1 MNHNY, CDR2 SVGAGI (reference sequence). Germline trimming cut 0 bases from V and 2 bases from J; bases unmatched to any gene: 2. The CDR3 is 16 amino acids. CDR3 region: CASSYSTSGYTDTQYF. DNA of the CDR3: TGTGCCAGCAGTTACTCGACTAGCGGGTACACAGATACGCAGTATTTT.